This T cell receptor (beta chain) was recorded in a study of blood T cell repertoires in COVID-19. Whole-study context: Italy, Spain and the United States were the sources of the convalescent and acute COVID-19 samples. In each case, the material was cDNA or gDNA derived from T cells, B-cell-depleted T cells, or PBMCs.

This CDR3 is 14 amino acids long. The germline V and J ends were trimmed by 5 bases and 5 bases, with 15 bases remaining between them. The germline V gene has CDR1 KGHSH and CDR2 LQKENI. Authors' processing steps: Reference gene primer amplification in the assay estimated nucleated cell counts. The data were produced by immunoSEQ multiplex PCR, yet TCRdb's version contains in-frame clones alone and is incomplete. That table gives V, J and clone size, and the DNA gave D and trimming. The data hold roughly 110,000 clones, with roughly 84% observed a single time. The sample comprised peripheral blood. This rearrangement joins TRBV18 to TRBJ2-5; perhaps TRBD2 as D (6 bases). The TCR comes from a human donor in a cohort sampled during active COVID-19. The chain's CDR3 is CASSITGRVETQYF. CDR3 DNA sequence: TGTGCCAGCTCAATAACCGGGAGAGTGGAGACCCAGTACTTC.